A single T cell receptor (beta chain) is shown here with its context. No antigen is known for it. Germline CDR1 and CDR2: KGHSH and LQKENI. Trimming took 3 bases from V and 5 from J; bases not matched to a gene: 9. The CDR3 runs to 16 residues. This entry comes from a study of circulating and synovial CD4+ cells in juvenile arthritis. TCRdb keeps only in-frame clones here, not all; method: immunoSEQ multiplex PCR. This table has tens of thousands of clones, nearly 97% appearing once. Findings of the study overall: The pathogenic-like versus bulk T cell difference escaped Vbeta family analysis.

Samples derive from patients with active juvenile idiopathic arthritis. This clonotype was sampled from a human donor with juvenile idiopathic arthritis. The sample consisted of CD4+ T cells from blood. This chain links TRBV18 with TRBJ2-7; TRBD1 aligns across 11 bases. CDR3 in DNA: TGTGCCAGCTCACCTGGCCTGGGACAGGGGGGAGACGAGCAGTACTTC. It specifies CASSPGLGQGGDEQYF. The full variable domain, its missing parts supplied by reference TRBV18 and TRBJ2-7, is NAGVMQNPRHLVRRRGQEARLRCSPMKGHSHVYWYRQLPEEGLKFMVYLQKENIIDESGMPKERFSAEFPKEGPSILRIQQVVRGDSAAYFCASSPGLGQGGDEQYFGPGTRLTVT.